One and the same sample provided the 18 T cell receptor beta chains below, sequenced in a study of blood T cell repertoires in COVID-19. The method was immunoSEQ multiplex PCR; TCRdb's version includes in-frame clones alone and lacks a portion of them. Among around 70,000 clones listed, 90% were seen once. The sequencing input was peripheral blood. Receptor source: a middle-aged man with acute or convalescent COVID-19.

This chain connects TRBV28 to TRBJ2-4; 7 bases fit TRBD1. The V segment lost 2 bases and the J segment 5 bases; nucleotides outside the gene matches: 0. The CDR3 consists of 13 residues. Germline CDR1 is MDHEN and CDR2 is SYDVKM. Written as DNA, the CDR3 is TGTGCCAGCAGTTTAGGGACAGAAAACATTCAGTACTTC. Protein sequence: CASSLGTENIQYF.

The chain's CDR3 is CASSLVGAGLEQYF. CDR3 bases: TGTGCCAGCAGCTTGGTGGGGGCAGGGCTCGAGCAGTACTTC. The chain employs TRBV5-8 and TRBJ2-7; D may be TRBD1 (6 bases). Trimming cost V 0 bases and J 6 bases, with 13 bases left between them. The CDR3 consists of 14 residues. Germline V CDR1 and CDR2: SGHTS, YDEGEE.

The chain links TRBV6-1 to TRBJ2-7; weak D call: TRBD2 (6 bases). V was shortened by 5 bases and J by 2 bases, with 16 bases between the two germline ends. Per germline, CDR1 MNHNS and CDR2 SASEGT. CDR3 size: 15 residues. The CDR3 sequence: CASSLSHRRAYEQYV. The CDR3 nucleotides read TGTGCCAGCAGTCTATCCCACAGGAGGGCCTACGAGCAGTACGTC.

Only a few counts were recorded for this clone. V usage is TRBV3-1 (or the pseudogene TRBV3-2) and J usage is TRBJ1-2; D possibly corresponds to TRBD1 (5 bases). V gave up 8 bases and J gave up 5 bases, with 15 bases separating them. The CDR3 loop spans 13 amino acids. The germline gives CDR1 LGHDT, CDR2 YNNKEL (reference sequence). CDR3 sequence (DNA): TGTGCCAGCTATCGTGATGGGGCGTATGGCTACACCTTC. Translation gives CASYRDGAYGYTF.

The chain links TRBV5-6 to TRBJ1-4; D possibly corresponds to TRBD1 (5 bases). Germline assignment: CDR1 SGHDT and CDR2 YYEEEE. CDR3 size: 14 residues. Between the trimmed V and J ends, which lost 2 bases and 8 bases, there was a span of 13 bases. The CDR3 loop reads CASSLIRGGEKLFF. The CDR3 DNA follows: TGTGCCAGCAGCTTAATAAGGGGAGGAGAAAAACTGTTTTTT.

The CDR3 nucleotides are TGTGCCAGCAGTTATACAGGGGGCTACGAGCAGTACTTC. As protein: CASSYTGGYEQYF. The rearrangement links TRBV6-5 to TRBJ2-7; 8 nucleotides align to TRBD1. With V trimmed by 3 bases and J by 3 bases, 1 base remained unmatched. The germline CDR1 and CDR2 sequences are MNHEY and SVGAGI. The CDR3 length is 13 residues.

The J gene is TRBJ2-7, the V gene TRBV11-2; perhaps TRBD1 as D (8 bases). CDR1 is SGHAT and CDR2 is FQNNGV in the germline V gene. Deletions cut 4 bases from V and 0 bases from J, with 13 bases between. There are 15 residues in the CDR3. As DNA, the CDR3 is TGTGCCAGCAGCTACAACAGGGGGGGCTCCTACGAGCAGTACTTC. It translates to CASSYNRGGSYEQYF.

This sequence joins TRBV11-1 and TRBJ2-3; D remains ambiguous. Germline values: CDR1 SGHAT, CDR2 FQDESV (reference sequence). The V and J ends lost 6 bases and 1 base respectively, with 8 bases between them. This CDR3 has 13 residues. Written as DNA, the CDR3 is TGTGCCAGCAGAGCTACAGGCACAGATACGCAGTATTTT. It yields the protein CASRATGTDTQYF.

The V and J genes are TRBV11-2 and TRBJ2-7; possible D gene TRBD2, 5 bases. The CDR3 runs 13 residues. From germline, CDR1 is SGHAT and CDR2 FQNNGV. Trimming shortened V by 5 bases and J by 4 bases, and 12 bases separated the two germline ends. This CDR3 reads CASSQEVIYEQYV. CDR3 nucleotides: TGTGCCAGCAGCCAGGAGGTGATATACGAGCAGTACGTC.

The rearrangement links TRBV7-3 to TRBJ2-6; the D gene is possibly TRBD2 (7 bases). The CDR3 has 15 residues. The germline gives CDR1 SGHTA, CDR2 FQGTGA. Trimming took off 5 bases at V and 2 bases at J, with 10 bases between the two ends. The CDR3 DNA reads TGTGCCAGCAGCCCGGGGGGCGCTGGGGCCAACGTCCTGACTTTC. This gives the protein CASSPGGAGANVLTF.

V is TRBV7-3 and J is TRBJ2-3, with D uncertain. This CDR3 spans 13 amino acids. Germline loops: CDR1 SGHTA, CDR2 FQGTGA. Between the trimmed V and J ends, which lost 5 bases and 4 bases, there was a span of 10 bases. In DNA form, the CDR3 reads TGTGCCAGCAGCCTCCGTTTCGCAGATACGCAGTATTTT. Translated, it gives CASSLRFADTQYF.

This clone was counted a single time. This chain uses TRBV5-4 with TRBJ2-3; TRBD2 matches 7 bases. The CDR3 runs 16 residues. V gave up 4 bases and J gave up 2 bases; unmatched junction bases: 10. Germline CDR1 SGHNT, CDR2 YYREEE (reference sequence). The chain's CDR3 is CASSPSVGTNTDTQYF. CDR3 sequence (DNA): TGTGCCAGCAGCCCCTCTGTTGGGACTAACACAGATACGCAGTATTTT.

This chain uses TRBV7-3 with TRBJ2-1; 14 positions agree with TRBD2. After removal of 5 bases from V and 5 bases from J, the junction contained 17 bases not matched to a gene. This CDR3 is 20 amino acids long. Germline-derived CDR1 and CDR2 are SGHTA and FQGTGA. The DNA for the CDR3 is TGTGCCAGCAGCCTAAACCCGCCGACTAGCGGGAGGGCTACCGACAATGAGCAGTTCTTC. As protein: CASSLNPPTSGRATDNEQFF.

The CDR3 sequence: CASSRQFNSPLHF. The CDR3 bases are TGTGCCAGTTCTCGACAGTTCAATTCACCCCTCCACTTT. This chain links TRBV19 with TRBJ1-6, with TRBD1 as a possible D gene (5 bases). Germline V gene lookup returns CDR1 LNHDA and CDR2 SQIVND (reference sequence). V was clipped by 8 bases and J by 7 bases, with 12 bases between them. The CDR3 length is 13 residues.

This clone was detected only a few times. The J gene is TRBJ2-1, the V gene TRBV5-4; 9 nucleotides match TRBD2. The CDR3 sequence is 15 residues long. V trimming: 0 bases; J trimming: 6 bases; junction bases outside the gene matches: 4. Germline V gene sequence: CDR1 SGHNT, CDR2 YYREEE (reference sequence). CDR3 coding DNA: TGTGCCAGCAGCTTGGGGCGGGAGGGCCTCAATGAGCAGTTCTTC. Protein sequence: CASSLGREGLNEQFF.

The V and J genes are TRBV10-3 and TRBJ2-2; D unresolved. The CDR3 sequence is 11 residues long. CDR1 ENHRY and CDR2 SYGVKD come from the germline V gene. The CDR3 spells CAVANTGELFF. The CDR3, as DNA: TGTGCTGTAGCTAACACCGGGGAGCTGTTTTTT.

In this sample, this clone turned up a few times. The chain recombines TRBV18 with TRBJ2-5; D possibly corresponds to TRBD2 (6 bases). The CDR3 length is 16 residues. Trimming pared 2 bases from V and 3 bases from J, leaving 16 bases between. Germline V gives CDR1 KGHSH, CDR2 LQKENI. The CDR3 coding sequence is TGTGCCAGCTCACCATCACCGGGACTGGGGGAAGAGACCCAGTACTTC. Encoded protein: CASSPSPGLGEETQYF.

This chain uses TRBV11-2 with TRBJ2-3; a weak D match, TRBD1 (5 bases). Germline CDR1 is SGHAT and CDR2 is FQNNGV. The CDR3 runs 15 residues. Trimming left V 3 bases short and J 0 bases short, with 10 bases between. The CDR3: CASSFLTESTDTQYF. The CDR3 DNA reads TGTGCCAGCAGCTTTCTGACAGAAAGCACAGATACGCAGTATTTT. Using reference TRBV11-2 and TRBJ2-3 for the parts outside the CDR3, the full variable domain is EAGVAQSPRYKIIEKRQSVAFWCNPISGHATLYWYQQILGQGPKLLIQFQNNGVVDDSQLPKDRFSAERLKGVDSTLKIQPAKLEDSAVYLCASSFLTESTDTQYFGPGTRLTVL.